The clone carrying this TCR beta chain was counted between two and nine times. CDR3 length equals 16 residues. This entry is derived from a study of blood T cell repertoires in COVID-19. Study-wide background: Samples representing acute and convalescent COVID-19 were sourced from the United States, Italy and Spain. PBMCs, B-cell-depleted T cells, or T cells were the source of the cDNA or gDNA that made up the material.

Source study methods: Reference gene primer amplification gave nucleated cell count estimates. The assay was immunoSEQ multiplex PCR, and TCRdb's table has in-frame clones only and misses some. That table gives V, J and clone size, and the DNA gave D and trimming. The sample has around 300,000 clones, approximately 92% seen once. In assigning cohorts, the study relied on participant-reported clinical history. The receptor comes from a woman under 30 who had recovered from COVID-19. J is TRBJ1-6 and V is TRBV21-1; TRBD1 is the table's D call and was not checked against the DNA. TRBV21-1 is assigned pseudogene status. The sample comprised PBMCs or T cells enriched from blood (not recorded which). The CDR3 nucleotides are TGTGCCAGCAGCAAAGGGACAGGTGTGGATTATTCACCCCTCCACTTT. Encoded protein: CASSKGTGVDYSPLHF.